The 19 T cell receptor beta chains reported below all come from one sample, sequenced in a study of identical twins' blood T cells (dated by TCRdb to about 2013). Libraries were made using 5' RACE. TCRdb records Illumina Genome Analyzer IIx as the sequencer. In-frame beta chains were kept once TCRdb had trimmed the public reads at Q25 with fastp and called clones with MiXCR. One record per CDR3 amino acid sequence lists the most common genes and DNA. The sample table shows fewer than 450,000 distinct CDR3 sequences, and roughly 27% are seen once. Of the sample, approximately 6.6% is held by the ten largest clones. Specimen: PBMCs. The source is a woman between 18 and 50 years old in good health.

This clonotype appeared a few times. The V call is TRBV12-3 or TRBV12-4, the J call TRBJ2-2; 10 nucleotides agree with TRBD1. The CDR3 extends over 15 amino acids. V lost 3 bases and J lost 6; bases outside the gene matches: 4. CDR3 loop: CASSFRTGGAGELFF. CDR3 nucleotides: TGTGCCAGCAGTTTTCGGACAGGGGGTGCCGGGGAGCTGTTTTTT.

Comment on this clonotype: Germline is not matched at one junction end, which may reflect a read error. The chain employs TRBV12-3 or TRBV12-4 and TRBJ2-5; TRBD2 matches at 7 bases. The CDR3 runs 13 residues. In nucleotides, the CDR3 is TGTGCCAACAGTACCGGGACTACAGAGACCCAGTACTTC. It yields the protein CANSTGTTETQYF.

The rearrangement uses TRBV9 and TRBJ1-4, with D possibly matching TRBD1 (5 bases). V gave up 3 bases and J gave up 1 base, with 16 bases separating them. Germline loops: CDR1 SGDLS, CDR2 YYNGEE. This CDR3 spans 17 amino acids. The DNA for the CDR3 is TGTGCCAGCAGCGCAGGAAGATGGAGGGGAACTAATGAAAAACTGTTTTTT. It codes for CASSAGRWRGTNEKLFF.

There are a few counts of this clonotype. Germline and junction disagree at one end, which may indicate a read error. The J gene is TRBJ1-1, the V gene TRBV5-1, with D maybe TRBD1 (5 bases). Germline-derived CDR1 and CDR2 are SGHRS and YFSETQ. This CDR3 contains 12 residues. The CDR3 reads CASGFPGREAFF. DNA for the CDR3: TGCGCCAGCGGCTTTCCGGGACGGGAAGCTTTCTTT.

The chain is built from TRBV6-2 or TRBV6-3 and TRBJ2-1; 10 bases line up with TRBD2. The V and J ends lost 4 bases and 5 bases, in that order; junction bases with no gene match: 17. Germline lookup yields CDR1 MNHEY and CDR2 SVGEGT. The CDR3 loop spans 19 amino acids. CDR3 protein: CASSLPTVGSGRWNNEQFF. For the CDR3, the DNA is TGTGCCAGCAGTTTACCGACGGTTGGTAGCGGGAGGTGGAACAATGAGCAGTTCTTC.

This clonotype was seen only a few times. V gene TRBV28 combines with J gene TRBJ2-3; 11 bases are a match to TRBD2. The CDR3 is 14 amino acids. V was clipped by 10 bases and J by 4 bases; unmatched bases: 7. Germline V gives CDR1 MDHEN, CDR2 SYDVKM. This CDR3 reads CATHSGRGPDTQYF. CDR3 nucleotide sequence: TGTGCCACTCATAGCGGGAGGGGACCAGATACGCAGTATTTT.

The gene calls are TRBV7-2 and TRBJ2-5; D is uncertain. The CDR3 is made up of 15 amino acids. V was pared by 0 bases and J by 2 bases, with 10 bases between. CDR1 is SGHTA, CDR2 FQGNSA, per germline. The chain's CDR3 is CASSLALRRQETQYF. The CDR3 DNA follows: TGTGCCAGCAGCTTAGCATTGCGACGGCAAGAGACCCAGTACTTC.

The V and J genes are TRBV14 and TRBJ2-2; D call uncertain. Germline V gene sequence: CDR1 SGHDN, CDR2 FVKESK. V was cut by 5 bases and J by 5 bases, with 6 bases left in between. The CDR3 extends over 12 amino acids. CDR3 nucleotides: TGTGCCAGCAGCTACGCGACCGGGGAGCTGTTTTTT. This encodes CASSYATGELFF.

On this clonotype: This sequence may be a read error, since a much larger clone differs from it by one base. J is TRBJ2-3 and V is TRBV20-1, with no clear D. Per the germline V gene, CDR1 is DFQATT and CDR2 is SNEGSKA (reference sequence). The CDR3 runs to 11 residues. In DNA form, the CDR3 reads TGCAGTGCGCCGAACACAGATACGCATTATTTT. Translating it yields CSAPNTDTHYF.

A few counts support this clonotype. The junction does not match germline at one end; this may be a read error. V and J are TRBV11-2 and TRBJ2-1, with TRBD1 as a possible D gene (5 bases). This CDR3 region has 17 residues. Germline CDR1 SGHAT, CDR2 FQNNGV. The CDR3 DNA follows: TGTGCCAGCAGCTTTAGTTCGGACACGAGCTCCTACAGTGAGCAGTTCTTC. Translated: CASSFSSDTSSYSEQFF.

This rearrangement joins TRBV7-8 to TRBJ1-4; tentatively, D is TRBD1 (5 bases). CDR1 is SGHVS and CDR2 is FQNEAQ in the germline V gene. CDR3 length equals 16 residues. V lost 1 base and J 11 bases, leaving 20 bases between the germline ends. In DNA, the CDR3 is TGTGCCAGCAGCTTAGGATCGGCAGGGATGGTTCGGAAACTGTTTTTT. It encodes CASSLGSAGMVRKLFF.

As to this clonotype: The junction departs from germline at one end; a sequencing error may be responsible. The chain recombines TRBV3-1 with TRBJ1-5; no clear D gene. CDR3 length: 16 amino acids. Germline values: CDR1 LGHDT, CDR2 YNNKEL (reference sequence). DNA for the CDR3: TGTGCCAGCAGCCAAGATCATACACTTAGCAATCAGCCCCATCATTTT. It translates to CASSQDHTLSNQPHHF.

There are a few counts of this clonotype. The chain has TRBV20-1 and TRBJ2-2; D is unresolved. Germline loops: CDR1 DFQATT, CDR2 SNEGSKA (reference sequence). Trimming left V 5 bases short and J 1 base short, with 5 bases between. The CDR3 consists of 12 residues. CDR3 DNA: TGCAGTGCTCGTTGGAACACCGGGGAGCTGTTTTTT. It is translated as CSARWNTGELFF.

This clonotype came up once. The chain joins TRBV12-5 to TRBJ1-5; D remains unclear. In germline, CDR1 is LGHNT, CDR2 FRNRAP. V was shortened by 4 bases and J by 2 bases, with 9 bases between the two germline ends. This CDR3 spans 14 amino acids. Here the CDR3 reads CASGSSGGNQPQHF. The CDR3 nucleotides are TGTGCTAGTGGTTCCAGTGGTGGCAATCAGCCCCAGCATTTT.

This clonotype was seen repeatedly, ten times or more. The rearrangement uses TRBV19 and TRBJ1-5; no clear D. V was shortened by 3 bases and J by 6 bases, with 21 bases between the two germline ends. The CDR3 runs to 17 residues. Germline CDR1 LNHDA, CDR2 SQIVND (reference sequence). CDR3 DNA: TGTGCCAGTAGTATGTACCCCCCGGAAAGTGCTGGTCAGCCCCAGCATTTT. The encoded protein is CASSMYPPESAGQPQHF.

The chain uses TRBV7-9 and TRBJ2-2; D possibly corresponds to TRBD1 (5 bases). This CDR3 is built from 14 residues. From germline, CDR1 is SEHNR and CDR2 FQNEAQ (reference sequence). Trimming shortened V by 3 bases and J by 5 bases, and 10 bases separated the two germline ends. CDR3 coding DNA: TGTGCCAGCAGCTTCGCAGGGTTTACCGGGGAGCTGTTTTTT. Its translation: CASSFAGFTGELFF.

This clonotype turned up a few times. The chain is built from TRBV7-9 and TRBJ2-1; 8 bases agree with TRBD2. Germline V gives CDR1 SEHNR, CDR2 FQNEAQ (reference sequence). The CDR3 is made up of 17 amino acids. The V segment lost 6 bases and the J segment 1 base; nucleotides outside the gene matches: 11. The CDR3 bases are TGTGCCAGCAGTCAGACCGCAGCGGGGGCTTCCTACAATGAGCAGTTCTTC. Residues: CASSQTAAGASYNEQFF.

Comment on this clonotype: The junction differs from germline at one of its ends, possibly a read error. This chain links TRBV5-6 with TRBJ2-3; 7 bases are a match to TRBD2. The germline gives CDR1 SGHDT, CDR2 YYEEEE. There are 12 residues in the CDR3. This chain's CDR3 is CASSKLAYTQCF. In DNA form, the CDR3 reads TGTGCCAGCAGTAAACTAGCGTATACGCAGTGTTTT.

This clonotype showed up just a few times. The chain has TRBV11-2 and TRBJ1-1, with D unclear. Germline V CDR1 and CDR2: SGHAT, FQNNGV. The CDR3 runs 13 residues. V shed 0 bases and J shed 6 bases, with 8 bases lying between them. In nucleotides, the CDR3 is TGTGCCAGCAGCTTAGAGGGTTGGGCTGAAGCTTTCTTT. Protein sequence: CASSLEGWAEAFF.